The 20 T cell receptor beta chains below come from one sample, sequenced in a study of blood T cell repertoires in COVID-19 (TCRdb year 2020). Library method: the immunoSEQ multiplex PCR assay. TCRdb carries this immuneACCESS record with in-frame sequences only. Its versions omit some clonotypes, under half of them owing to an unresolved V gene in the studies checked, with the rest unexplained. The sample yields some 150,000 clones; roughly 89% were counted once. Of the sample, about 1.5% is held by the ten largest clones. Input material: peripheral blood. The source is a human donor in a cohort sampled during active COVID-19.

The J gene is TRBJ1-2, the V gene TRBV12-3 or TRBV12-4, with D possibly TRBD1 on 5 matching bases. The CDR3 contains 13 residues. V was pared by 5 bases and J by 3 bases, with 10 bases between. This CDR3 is CASSPQAHYGYTF. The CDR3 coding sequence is TGTGCCAGCAGTCCACAGGCTCACTATGGCTACACCTTC.

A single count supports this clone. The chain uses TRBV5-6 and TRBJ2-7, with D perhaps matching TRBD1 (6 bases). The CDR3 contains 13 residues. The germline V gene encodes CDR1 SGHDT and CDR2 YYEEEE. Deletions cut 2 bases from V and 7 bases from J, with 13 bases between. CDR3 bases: TGTGCCAGCAGCTTCCCCCAGGGGCAAGAGCAGTACTTC. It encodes CASSFPQGQEQYF.

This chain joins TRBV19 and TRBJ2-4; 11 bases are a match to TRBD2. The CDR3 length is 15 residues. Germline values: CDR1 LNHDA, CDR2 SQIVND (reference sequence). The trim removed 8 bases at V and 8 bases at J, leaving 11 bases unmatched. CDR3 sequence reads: CASQDRTSGYDIQYF. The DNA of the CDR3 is TGTGCCAGTCAGGACCGGACTAGCGGGTATGACATTCAGTACTTC.

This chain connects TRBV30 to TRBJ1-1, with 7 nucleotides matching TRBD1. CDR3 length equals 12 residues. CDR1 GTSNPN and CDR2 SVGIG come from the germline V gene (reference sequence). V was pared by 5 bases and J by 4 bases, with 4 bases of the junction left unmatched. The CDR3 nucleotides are TGTGCCTGGTCAGGGGGTACCACTGAAGCTTTCTTT. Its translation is CAWSGGTTEAFF. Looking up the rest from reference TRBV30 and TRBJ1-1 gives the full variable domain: SQTIHQWPATLVQPVGSPLSLECTVEGTSNPNLYWYRQAAGRGLQLLFYSVGIGQISSEVPQNLSASRPQDRQFILSSKKLLLSDSGFYLCAWSGGTTEAFFGQGTRLTVV.

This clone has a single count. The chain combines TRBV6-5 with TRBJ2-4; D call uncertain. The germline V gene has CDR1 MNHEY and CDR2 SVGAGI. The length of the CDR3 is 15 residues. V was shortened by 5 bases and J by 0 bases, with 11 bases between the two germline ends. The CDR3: CASSTGSLAKNIQYF. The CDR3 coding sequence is TGTGCCAGCAGTACCGGTTCCTTAGCCAAAAACATTCAGTACTTC.

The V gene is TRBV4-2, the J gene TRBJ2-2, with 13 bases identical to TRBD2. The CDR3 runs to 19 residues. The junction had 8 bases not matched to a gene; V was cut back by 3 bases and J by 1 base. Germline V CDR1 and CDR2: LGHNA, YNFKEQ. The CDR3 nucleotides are TGTGCCAGCAGCCAGGCTACCGGGACTAGCGGGATGAACACCGGGGAGCTGTTTTTT. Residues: CASSQATGTSGMNTGELFF.

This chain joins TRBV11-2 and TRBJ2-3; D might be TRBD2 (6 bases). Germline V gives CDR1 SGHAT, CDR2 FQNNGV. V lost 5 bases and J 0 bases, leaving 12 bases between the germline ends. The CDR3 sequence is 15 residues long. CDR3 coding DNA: TGTGCCAGCAGCCCCTGGGGGGATAGCACAGATACGCAGTATTTT. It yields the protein CASSPWGDSTDTQYF.

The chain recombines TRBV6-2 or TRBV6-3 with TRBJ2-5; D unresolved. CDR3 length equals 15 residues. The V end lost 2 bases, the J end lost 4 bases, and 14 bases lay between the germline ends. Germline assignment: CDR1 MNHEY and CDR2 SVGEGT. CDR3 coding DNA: TGTGCCAGCAGTTACACCCCTTTTTTAGCAGAGACCCAGTACTTC. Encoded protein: CASSYTPFLAETQYF.

CDR3 protein: CASSPYGLRGSFPEAFF. Written as DNA, the CDR3 is TGTGCCAGCAGTCCTTACGGTCTTCGGGGGAGCTTCCCTGAAGCTTTCTTT. The J gene is TRBJ1-1, the V gene TRBV27, with a tentative D call TRBD1 (5 bases). The CDR3 is made up of 17 amino acids. Trimming took off 5 bases at V and 6 bases at J, with 25 bases between the two ends. Germline loops: CDR1 MNHEY, CDR2 SMNVEV (reference sequence).

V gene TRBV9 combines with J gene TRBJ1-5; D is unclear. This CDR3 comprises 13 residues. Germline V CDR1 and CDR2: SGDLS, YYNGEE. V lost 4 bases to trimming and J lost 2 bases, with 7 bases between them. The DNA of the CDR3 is TGTGCCAGCAGCCGGGTAGGCAATCAGCCCCAGCATTTT. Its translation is CASSRVGNQPQHF.

The CDR3 nucleotides are TGTGCCAGCAGCACTTACAGGGGGAGGAACACCATATATTTT. It is translated as CASSTYRGRNTIYF. The V call is TRBV7-9, the J call TRBJ1-3; 8 bases fit TRBD1. Germline V gene sequence: CDR1 SEHNR, CDR2 FQNEAQ (reference sequence). The V and J ends lost 5 bases and 7 bases, in that order; junction bases with no gene match: 7. This CDR3 has 14 amino acids.

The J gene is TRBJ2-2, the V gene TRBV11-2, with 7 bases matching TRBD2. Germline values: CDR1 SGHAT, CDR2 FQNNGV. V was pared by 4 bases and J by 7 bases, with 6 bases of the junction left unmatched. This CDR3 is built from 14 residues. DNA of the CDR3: TGTGCCAGCAGCTGGGAGGGGACCGTCGGGGAGCTGTTTTTT. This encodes CASSWEGTVGELFF.

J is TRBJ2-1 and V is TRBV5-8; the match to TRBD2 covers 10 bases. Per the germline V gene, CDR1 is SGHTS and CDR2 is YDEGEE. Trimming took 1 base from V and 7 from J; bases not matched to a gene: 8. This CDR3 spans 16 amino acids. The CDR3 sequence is CASSLRGLAGVNEQFF. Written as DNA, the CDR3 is TGTGCCAGCAGCTTGAGGGGCCTAGCGGGGGTTAATGAGCAGTTCTTC.

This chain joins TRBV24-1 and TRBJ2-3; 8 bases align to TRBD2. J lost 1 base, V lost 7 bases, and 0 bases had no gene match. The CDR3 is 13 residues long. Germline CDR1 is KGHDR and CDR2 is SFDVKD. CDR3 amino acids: CATSGGGTDTQYF. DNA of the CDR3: TGTGCCACCAGCGGGGGGGGCACAGATACGCAGTATTTT.

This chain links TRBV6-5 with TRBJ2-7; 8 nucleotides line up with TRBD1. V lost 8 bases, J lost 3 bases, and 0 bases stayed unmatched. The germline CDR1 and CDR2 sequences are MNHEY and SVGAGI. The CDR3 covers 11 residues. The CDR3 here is CASGTGYEQYF. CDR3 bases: TGTGCCAGCGGGACAGGCTACGAGCAGTACTTC.

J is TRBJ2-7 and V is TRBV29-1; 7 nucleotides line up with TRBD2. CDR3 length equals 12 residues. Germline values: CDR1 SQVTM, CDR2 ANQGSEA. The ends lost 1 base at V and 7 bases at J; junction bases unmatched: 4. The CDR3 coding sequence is TGCAGCGTTGAAGCCCTGGGGGGGGAGCAGTACTTC. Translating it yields CSVEALGGEQYF.

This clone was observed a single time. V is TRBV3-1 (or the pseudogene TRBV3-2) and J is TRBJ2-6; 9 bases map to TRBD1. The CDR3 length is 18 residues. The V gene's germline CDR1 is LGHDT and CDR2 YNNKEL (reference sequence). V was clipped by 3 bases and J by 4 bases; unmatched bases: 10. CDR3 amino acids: CASSHNRDRASGANVLTF. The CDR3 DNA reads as TGTGCCAGCAGCCACAACCGGGACAGGGCGTCGGGGGCCAACGTCCTGACTTTC.

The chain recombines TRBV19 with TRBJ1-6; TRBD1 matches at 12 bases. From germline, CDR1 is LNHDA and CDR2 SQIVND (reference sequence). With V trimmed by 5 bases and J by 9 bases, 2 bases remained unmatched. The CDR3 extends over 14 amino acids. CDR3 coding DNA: TGTGCCAGTAGTGGGACAGGGGGCCTTTCACCCCTCCACTTT. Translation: CASSGTGGLSPLHF.

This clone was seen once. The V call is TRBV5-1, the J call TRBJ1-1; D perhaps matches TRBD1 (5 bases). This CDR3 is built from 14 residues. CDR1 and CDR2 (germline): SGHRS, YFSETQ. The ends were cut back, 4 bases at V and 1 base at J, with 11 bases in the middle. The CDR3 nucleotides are TGCGCCAGCAGCCAATACGGGGGGAACACTGAAGCTTTCTTT. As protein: CASSQYGGNTEAFF.

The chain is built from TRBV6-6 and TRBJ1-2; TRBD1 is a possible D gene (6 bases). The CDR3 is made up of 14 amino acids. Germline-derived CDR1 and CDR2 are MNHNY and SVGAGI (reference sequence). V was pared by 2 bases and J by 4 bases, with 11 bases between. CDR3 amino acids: CASSYGTGSYGYTF. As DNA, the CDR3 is TGTGCCAGCAGTTACGGTACAGGGAGCTATGGCTACACCTTC.